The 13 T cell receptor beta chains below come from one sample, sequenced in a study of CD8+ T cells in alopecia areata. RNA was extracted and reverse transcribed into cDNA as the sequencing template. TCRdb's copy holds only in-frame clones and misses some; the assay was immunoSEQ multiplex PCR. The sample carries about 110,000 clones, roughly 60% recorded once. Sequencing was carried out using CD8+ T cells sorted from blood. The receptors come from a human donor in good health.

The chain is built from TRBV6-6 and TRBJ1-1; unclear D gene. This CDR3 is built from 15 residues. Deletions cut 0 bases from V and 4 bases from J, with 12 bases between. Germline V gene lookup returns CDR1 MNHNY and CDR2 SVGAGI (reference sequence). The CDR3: CASSYSPRLITEAFF. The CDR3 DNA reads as TGTGCCAGCAGTTACTCTCCCCGACTTATCACTGAAGCTTTCTTT.

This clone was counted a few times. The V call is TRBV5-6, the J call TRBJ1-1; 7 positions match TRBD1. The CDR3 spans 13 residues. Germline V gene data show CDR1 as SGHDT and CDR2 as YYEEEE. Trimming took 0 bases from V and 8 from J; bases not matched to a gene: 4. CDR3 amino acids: CASSLGSTGEAFF. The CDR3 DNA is TGTGCCAGCAGCTTGGGATCGACAGGGGAAGCTTTCTTT.

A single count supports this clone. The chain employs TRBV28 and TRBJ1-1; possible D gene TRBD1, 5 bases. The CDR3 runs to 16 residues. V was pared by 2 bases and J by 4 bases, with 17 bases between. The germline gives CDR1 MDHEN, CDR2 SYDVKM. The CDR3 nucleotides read TGTGCCAGCAGTTTAGAGTCAGGTTGGGGGGGCACTGAAGCTTTCTTT. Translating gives CASSLESGWGGTEAFF.

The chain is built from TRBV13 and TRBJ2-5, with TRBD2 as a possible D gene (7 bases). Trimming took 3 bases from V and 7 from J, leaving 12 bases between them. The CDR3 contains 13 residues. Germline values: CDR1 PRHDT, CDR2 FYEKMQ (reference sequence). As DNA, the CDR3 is TGTGCCAGCAGCTTGGGGGGGCGAGGGACCCAGTACTTC. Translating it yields CASSLGGRGTQYF.

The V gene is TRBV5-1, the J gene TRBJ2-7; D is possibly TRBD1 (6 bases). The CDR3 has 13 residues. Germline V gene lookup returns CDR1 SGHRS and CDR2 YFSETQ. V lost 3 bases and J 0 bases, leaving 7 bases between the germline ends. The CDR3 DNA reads TGCGCCAGCAGCTGGACAGTCTCCTACGAGCAGTACTTC. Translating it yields CASSWTVSYEQYF.

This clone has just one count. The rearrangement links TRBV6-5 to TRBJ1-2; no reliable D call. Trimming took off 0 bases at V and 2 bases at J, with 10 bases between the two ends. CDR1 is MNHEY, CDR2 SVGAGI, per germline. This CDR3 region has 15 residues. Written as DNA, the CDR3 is TGTGCCAGCAGTTACTCGAATCTCCAGAACTATGGCTACACCTTC. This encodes CASSYSNLQNYGYTF.

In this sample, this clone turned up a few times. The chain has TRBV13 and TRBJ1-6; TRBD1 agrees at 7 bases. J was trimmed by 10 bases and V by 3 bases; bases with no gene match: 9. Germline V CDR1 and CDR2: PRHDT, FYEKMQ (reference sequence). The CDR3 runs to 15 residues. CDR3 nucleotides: TGTGCCAGCAGCTTTGGACAGGTCACTTCGTCACCCCTCCACTTT. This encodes CASSFGQVTSSPLHF.

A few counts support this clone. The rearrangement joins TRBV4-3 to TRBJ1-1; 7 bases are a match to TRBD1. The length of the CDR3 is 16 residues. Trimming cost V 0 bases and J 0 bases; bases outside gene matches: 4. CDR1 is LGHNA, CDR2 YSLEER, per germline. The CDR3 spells CASSQEGGQMNTEAFF. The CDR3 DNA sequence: TGCGCCAGCAGCCAAGAGGGGGGACAGATGAACACTGAAGCTTTCTTT.

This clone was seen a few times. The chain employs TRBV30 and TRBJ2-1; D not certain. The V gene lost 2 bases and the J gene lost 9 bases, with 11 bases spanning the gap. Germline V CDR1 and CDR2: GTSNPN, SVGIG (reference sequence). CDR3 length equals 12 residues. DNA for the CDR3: TGTGCCTGGAGTTCCTCTAGACGTGAGCAGTTCTTC. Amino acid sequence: CAWSSSRREQFF.

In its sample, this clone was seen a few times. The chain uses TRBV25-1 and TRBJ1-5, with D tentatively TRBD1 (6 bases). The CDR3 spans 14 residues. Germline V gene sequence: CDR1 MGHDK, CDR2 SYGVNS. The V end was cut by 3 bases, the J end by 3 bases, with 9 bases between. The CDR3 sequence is CASSDTGNNQPQHF. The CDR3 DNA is TGTGCCAGCAGTGACACAGGGAACAATCAGCCCCAGCATTTT.

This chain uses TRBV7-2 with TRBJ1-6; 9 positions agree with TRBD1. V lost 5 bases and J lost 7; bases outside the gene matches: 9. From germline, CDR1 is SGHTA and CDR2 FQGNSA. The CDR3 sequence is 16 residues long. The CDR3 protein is CASSGGTGSWNSPLHF. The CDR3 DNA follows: TGTGCCAGCAGCGGTGGGACAGGGTCTTGGAATTCACCCCTCCACTTT.

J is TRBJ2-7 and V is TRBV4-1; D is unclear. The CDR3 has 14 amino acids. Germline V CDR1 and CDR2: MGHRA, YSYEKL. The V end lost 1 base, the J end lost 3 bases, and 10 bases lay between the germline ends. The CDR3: CASSQAPAYYEQYF. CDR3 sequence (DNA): TGCGCCAGCAGCCAAGCTCCAGCTTACTACGAGCAGTACTTC.

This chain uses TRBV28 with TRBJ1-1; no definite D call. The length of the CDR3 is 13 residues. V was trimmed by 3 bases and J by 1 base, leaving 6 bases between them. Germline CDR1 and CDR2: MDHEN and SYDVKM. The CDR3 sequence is CASSFSRNTEAFF. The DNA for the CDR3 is TGTGCCAGCAGTTTCTCGAGGAACACTGAAGCTTTCTTT.